The clone carrying this T cell receptor (beta chain) was recorded a few times. Its target is not known. Germline V gives CDR1 GTSNPN, CDR2 SVGIG (reference sequence). The CDR3 sequence is 14 residues long. V shed 3 bases, J shed 4 bases, and the junction held 4 bases outside the gene matches. Sequencing used cDNA as its template, made by extracting RNA and reverse transcribing it. Generated by immunoSEQ multiplex PCR, the TCRdb table keeps only in-frame clones and is missing some. The sample has about 120,000 clones; 53% are singletons. This record comes from a study of CD8+ T cells in alopecia areata. About the research overall: Those treated were given oral tofacitinib at 5 to 10 mg twice daily. General observations from the study: During tofacitinib treatment, many expanded lesional clones remained in scalp and blood.

Noted treatment: oral pan-JAK inhibitor, 5-10 mg twice daily. Starting from PBMCs, sorting isolated CD4+ and CD8+ T cells. The TCR was taken from a human donor with alopecia areata. Specimen: CD4+ T cells sorted from blood, collected at week 4, from a patient treated with tofacitinib. The chain couples TRBV30 to TRBJ2-3; 10 bases fit TRBD2. The DNA for the CDR3 is TGTGCCTGGAGATTAGCGGGAGGCGCAGATACGCAGTATTTT. It specifies CAWRLAGGADTQYF.